The 16 T cell receptor beta chains below come from one sample, sequenced in a study of T-cell memory formation after mild COVID-19. Each CDR3 protein is one row after TCRdb ran MiXCR on the 5' RACE reads. Altogether 30,000 to 45,000 distinct CDR3 sequences are present, roughly an eighth being singletons, with the ten largest covering approximately 29%. The sample taken for sequencing was PBMCs or a T cell subset sorted from them (not recorded which). Receptors were obtained from a young man who had mild COVID-19 (a few samples of this study predate the infection). Cell type and time point are not known.

This chain links TRBV5-6 with TRBJ2-7, with TRBD2 matching 7 bases. The germline V gene encodes CDR1 SGHDT and CDR2 YYEEEE. The CDR3 has 12 amino acids. Trimming took 5 bases from V and 5 from J; bases not matched to a gene: 4. The CDR3 DNA sequence: TGTGCCAGCAGACGGGGAGGGGACGAGCAGTACGTC. Residues: CASRRGGDEQYV.

This clonotype was picked up many times. This CDR3 is CASSSRGGELFF. In DNA form, the CDR3 reads TGTGCCAGCAGCTCCCGAGGGGGGGAGCTGTTTTTT. The rearrangement joins TRBV7-3 to TRBJ2-2; D perhaps matches TRBD2 (5 bases). This CDR3 comprises 12 residues. CDR1 SGHTA and CDR2 FQGTGA come from the germline V gene. V shed 4 bases and J shed 8 bases, with 8 bases lying between them.

This clonotype was recorded many times. For the CDR3, the DNA is TGCAGTGCCCGGGACGTAGGGTGGCCCCAGCATTTT. As protein: CSARDVGWPQHF. V usage is TRBV20-1 and J usage is TRBJ1-5; TRBD1 is a possible D gene (5 bases). Trimming removed 6 bases from V and 9 bases from J, with 15 bases in between. Germline-derived CDR1 and CDR2 are DFQATT and SNEGSKA (reference sequence). There are 12 residues in the CDR3.

This clonotype has a count of ten or more. V is TRBV6-5 and J is TRBJ1-3, with a possible D match to TRBD1 (5 bases). The ends were cut back, 0 bases at V and 4 bases at J, with 13 bases in the middle. The CDR3 spans 16 residues. Germline V gene lookup returns CDR1 MNHEY and CDR2 SVGAGI. For the CDR3, the DNA is TGTGCCAGCAGTTACTCTGCCGGGACGGCAGGAAACACCATATATTTT. Protein product: CASSYSAGTAGNTIYF.

By share, this clonotype counts as medium-sized (0.01 to 0.1%). V and J are TRBV20-1 and TRBJ1-6, with D perhaps matching TRBD1 (5 bases). The CDR3 totals 15 residues. The germline CDR1 and CDR2 sequences are DFQATT and SNEGSKA (reference sequence). The V end lost 0 bases, the J end lost 6 bases, and 12 bases lay between the germline ends. As DNA, the CDR3 is TGCAGTGCTAGAGATGGCGGACAAATTAATTCACCCCTCCACTTT. Translating gives CSARDGGQINSPLHF.

This clonotype was detected many times. The rearrangement uses TRBV24-1 and TRBJ2-1, with TRBD2 matching over 8 bases. Germline CDR1 reads KGHDR; CDR2 reads SFDVKD. This CDR3 region has 18 residues. V shed 3 bases, J shed 6 bases, and the junction held 15 bases outside the gene matches. CDR3 protein: CATSDRPGTSPRVNEQFF. The CDR3 DNA reads TGTGCCACCAGTGATCGTCCCGGGACTAGTCCCCGGGTCAATGAGCAGTTCTTC.

This clonotype has a count of ten or more. CDR3: CASSPGTSRSSYNSPLHF. The DNA of the CDR3 is TGTGCCAGCAGCCCCGGGACTAGCCGTAGCTCCTATAATTCACCCCTCCACTTT. The chain employs TRBV7-9 and TRBJ1-6, with TRBD1 as a possible D gene (5 bases). V shed 5 bases and J shed 0 bases, with 17 bases lying between them. This CDR3 contains 18 residues. Per germline, CDR1 SEHNR and CDR2 FQNEAQ (reference sequence). Full variable domain (rest looked up from reference TRBV7-9 and TRBJ1-6): DTGVSQNPRHKITKRGQNVTFRCDPISEHNRLYWYRQTLGQGPEFLTYFQNEAQLEKSRLLSDRFSAERPKGSFSTLEIQRTEQGDSAMYLCASSPGTSRSSYNSPLHFGNGTRLTVT.

In this sample, this clonotype turned up many times. A junction end diverges from the germline sequence, so it may reflect a read error. The CDR3 loop reads CASSLTASGDEKFF. CDR3 bases: TGTGCCAGCAGCTTGACAGCTAGCGGTGATGAGAAGTTCTTC. The chain carries TRBV3-1 and TRBJ2-1; the match to TRBD2 covers 7 bases. This CDR3 has 14 residues. The germline V gene encodes CDR1 LGHDT and CDR2 YNNKEL (reference sequence).

There are many counts of this clonotype. This chain uses TRBV7-2 with TRBJ2-7, with D unresolved. Germline V lookup: CDR1 SGHTA, CDR2 FQGNSA. The CDR3 contains 15 residues. Trimming pared 1 base from V and 5 bases from J, leaving 15 bases between. The CDR3 is CASSLGSGPWNEQYV. The CDR3 coding sequence is TGTGCCAGCAGCTTAGGGTCGGGCCCTTGGAACGAGCAGTACGTC.

This clonotype was observed a few times. The chain has TRBV24-1 and TRBJ1-2, with 10 bases matching TRBD1. This CDR3 comprises 16 residues. From germline, CDR1 is KGHDR and CDR2 SFDVKD. J lost 8 bases, V lost 3 bases, and 11 bases had no gene match. The CDR3 spells CATSDPSRDRGEGYTF. CDR3 in DNA: TGTGCCACCAGTGATCCGTCCCGGGACAGGGGTGAGGGCTACACCTTC.

This clonotype occurred many times. V gene TRBV6-5 combines with J gene TRBJ1-3, with D unresolved. The CDR3 length is 15 residues. The germline gives CDR1 MNHEY, CDR2 SVGAGI. The ends were cut back, 0 bases at V and 1 base at J, with 7 bases in the middle. CDR3 bases: TGTGCCAGCAGTTACTCGTGGAGATCTGGAAACACCATATATTTT. This encodes CASSYSWRSGNTIYF.

The chain carries TRBV7-3 and TRBJ1-2, with TRBD1 matching over 7 bases. The germline gives CDR1 SGHTA, CDR2 FQGTGA. The CDR3 is 13 residues long. Trimming at V came to 2 bases and at J to 6 bases, leaving 3 bases not matched to a gene. The CDR3 DNA reads TGTGCCAGCAGCTTATCCGGGACAGATGGCTACACCTTC. Translated: CASSLSGTDGYTF.

The rearrangement uses TRBV4-1 and TRBJ2-1; D might be TRBD1 (7 bases). Germline values: CDR1 MGHRA, CDR2 YSYEKL. V was cut by 0 bases and J by 6 bases, with 9 bases left in between. The CDR3 totals 14 residues. CDR3 sequence reads: CASSQDQGGNEQFF. CDR3 coding DNA: TGCGCCAGCAGCCAAGATCAGGGGGGCAATGAGCAGTTCTTC.

This clonotype was observed many times. The rearrangement links TRBV4-2 to TRBJ2-3; the D gene is possibly TRBD2 (6 bases). Germline-derived CDR1 and CDR2 are LGHNA and YNFKEQ. The CDR3 extends over 14 amino acids. V was shortened by 1 base and J by 5 bases, with 10 bases between the two germline ends. The CDR3 here is CASSQARRGDTQYF. The CDR3 DNA reads as TGTGCCAGCAGCCAAGCCAGGCGGGGAGATACGCAGTATTTT.

The sample holds many counts of this clonotype. This chain connects TRBV29-1 to TRBJ2-4; no firm D call. The CDR3 has 12 amino acids. The germline V gene has CDR1 SQVTM and CDR2 ANQGSEA. Trimming pared 3 bases from V and 0 bases from J, leaving 3 bases between. The CDR3 protein is CSVDIAKNIQYF. DNA for the CDR3: TGCAGCGTTGATATAGCCAAAAACATTCAGTACTTC.

This clonotype was counted many times. The J gene is TRBJ2-4, the V gene TRBV6-5, with TRBD1 identical over 8 bases. Germline loops: CDR1 MNHEY, CDR2 SVGAGI. J gave up 1 base and V 2 bases, and 10 bases lay outside the gene matches. The CDR3 consists of 18 residues. Here the CDR3 DNA reads TGTGCCAGCAGTTACGGACACGGACAGGGAAGGGCCAAAAACATTCAGTACTTC. As protein: CASSYGHGQGRAKNIQYF.